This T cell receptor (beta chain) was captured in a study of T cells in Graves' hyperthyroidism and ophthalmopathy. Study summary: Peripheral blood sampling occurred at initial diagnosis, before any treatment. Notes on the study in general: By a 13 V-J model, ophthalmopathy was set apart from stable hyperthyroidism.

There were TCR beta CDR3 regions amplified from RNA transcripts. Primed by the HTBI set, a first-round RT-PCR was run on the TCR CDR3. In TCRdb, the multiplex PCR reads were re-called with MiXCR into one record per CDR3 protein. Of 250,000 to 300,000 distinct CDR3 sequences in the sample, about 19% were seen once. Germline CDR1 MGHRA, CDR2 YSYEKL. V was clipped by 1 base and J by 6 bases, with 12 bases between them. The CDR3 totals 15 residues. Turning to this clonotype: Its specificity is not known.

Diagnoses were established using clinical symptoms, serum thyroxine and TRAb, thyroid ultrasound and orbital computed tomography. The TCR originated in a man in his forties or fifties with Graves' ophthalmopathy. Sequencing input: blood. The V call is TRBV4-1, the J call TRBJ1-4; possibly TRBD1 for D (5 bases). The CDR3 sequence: CASSQGRGGDEKLFF. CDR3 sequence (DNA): TGCGCCAGCAGCCAAGGGCGGGGCGGGGATGAAAAACTGTTTTTT.